In this sample, the clone carrying this TCR beta chain turned up many times. What it binds is not known. The data are from a study of Graves' ophthalmopathy and Graves' hyperthyroidism. The study's findings and limits: Clonotypes were expanded in thyroid at above 0.001 frequency, and most also appeared in blood.

V lost 8 bases to trimming and J lost 2 bases; unmatched junction nucleotides: 7. CDR1 and CDR2 (germline): SNHLY, FYNNEI. The CDR3 length is 14 residues. New diagnoses, under 2 months' duration, and ages 18 to 65 characterized the hyperthyroidism patients. RNA transcripts served as template for amplifying TCR beta CDR3 sequences. The workflow started with a first-round RT-PCR run with HTBI primers and then moved on to a second-round multiplex PCR. TCRdb called the multiplex PCR reads again in MiXCR, with one record for every CDR3 protein. This table has about 420,000 distinct CDR3 sequences, around 20% appearing once.

This receptor was identified in a woman between 18 and 29 years old with stable Graves' hyperthyroidism. The rearrangement uses TRBV2 and TRBJ2-7; 9 positions match TRBD1. Sequencing was done on a sample of peripheral blood. The CDR3 DNA reads TGTGCCAGCGTACGGGACAGGGATCCCTACGAGCAGTACTTC. The encoded protein is CASVRDRDPYEQYF.